This T cell receptor beta chain was captured in a study of OX40 agonist ivuxolimab in advanced cancers. About the study: Each patient was given ivuxolimab into a vein every 2 weeks, at 0.01 to 10 mg/kg.

Germline V gene sequence: CDR1 GTSNPN, CDR2 SVGIG (reference sequence). The CDR3 is 12 amino acids. V was clipped by 1 base and J by 3 bases, with 4 bases between them. Here immunoSEQ multiplex PCR was the method, and the copy in TCRdb shows in-frame clones only, minus some. The repertoire holds roughly 62,000 clones, with 86% as singletons. Study observations and caveats: CD4+ and CD8+ T cells in blood underwent clonal expansion by week 6 at 0.1 to 3.0 mg/kg. Partial responders at 0.1-3.0 mg/kg showed near-lowest clonal expansion.

Autoimmune disease history or systemic immunosuppression led to patients being barred. Note on this clone: Its antigen is unknown.

This receptor was taken from an adult with an advanced solid tumor such as melanoma, head and neck, liver or kidney cancer. This specimen was CD4+ or CD8+ T cells sorted from blood, taken in a trial of the OX40 agonist ivuxolimab. This chain connects TRBV30 to TRBJ1-3, with D unclear. In DNA, the CDR3 is TGTGCCTGGAGTGGTTATGGAAACACCATATATTTT. Encoded protein: CAWSGYGNTIYF.